A single sample is the source of the 25 T cell receptor beta chains below, sequenced in a study of cytomegalovirus exposure and HLA in healthy donors. The PCR made use of 60 Vbeta and 13 Jbeta primers. Libraries were prepared by immunoSEQ multiplex PCR; TCRdb keeps only in-frame clonotypes and omits some of them. The table lists 110,000 to 150,000 clones, about 80% of them singletons. Input material: PBMCs. Every receptor here comes from a woman aged 40 to 50 in good health and CMV-seronegative.

V gene TRBV7-9 combines with J gene TRBJ2-7, with 9 bases aligning to TRBD1. CDR3 size: 14 residues. V lost 5 bases, J lost 5 bases, and 7 bases stayed unmatched. The V gene's germline CDR1 is SEHNR and CDR2 FQNEAQ (reference sequence). The CDR3 reads CASSHRDRVDEQYF. CDR3 DNA sequence: TGTGCCAGCAGCCACCGGGACAGGGTGGACGAGCAGTACTTC.

This clone was counted between two and nine times. The V and J genes are TRBV4-2 and TRBJ2-7; 7 bases map to TRBD2. The junction had 13 bases not matched to a gene; V was cut back by 3 bases and J by 5 bases. Germline V lookup: CDR1 LGHNA, CDR2 YNFKEQ. The CDR3 has 16 amino acids. The CDR3 nucleotides are TGTGCCAGCAGCCACCCTTCGACGGGAGGCCCTGACGAGCAGTACTTC. It encodes CASSHPSTGGPDEQYF.

The chain recombines TRBV7-3 with TRBJ2-1, with D possibly matching TRBD1 (5 bases). The V gene lost 5 bases and the J gene lost 6 bases, with 11 bases spanning the gap. There are 13 residues in the CDR3. Germline V gene sequence: CDR1 SGHTA, CDR2 FQGTGA. CDR3 sequence (DNA): TGTGCCAGCAGCCCTACCCAGGGCAATGAGCAGTTCTTC. This gives the protein CASSPTQGNEQFF.

The chain combines TRBV27 with TRBJ1-2; TRBD1 aligns across 7 bases. The CDR3 covers 18 residues. V was pared by 6 bases and J by 0 bases, with 16 bases of the junction left unmatched. From germline, CDR1 is MNHEY and CDR2 SMNVEV (reference sequence). Here the CDR3 DNA reads TGTGCCAGCAGCTTCCGACAGACAGGGCAATGGCCTAACTATGGCTACACCTTC. It specifies CASSFRQTGQWPNYGYTF.

A note on this clone: At one end the junction does not follow the germline gene, possibly because of a read error. The CDR3 DNA is TGTGCCAGCAGGTTAGCGGGAGGGCCTATAAATGAGCAGTTCTTC. This translates into CASRLAGGPINEQFF. This chain joins TRBV7-2 and TRBJ2-1; 11 nucleotides line up with TRBD2. The CDR3 totals 15 residues. The germline gives CDR1 SGHTA, CDR2 FQGNSA.

The genes are TRBV5-1 and TRBJ2-3, with TRBD2 identical over 11 bases. V shed 2 bases, J shed 6 bases, and the junction held 8 bases outside the gene matches. The CDR3 is 16 amino acids. The germline gives CDR1 SGHRS, CDR2 YFSETQ. Here the CDR3 reads CASSFGLAGGLDTQYF. For the CDR3, the DNA is TGCGCCAGCAGCTTCGGGTTAGCGGGAGGGCTCGATACGCAGTATTTT.

This clone was seen only once. The V gene is TRBV28, the J gene TRBJ2-2, with 14 bases fitting TRBD2. With V trimmed by 3 bases and J by 6 bases, 6 bases remained unmatched. The CDR3 contains 17 residues. Germline V gene sequence: CDR1 MDHEN, CDR2 SYDVKM. CDR3 in amino acids: CASSFSGTSGSSGELFF. As DNA, the CDR3 is TGTGCCAGCAGTTTTTCTGGGACTAGCGGGAGTTCCGGGGAGCTGTTTTTT.

This clone showed up just a few times. This chain's CDR3 is CASKDPLARAGELFF. The CDR3 DNA reads TGTGCCAGTAAGGACCCACTAGCGAGAGCCGGGGAGCTGTTTTTT. This sequence joins TRBV19 and TRBJ2-2, with TRBD2 matching 7 bases. The CDR3 loop spans 15 amino acids. The germline gives CDR1 LNHDA, CDR2 SQIVND (reference sequence). V lost 7 bases and J lost 6; bases outside the gene matches: 11. Full variable domain (rest looked up from reference TRBV19 and TRBJ2-2): DGGITQSPKYLFRKEGQNVTLSCEQNLNHDAMYWYRQDPGQGLRLIYYSQIVNDFQKGDIAEGYSVSREKKESFPLTVTSAQKNPTAFYLCASKDPLARAGELFFGEGSRLTVL.

The CDR3 sequence: CASSLTGGRYGTQYF. CDR3 DNA: TGTGCCAGCAGTCTGACAGGGGGGAGATATGGGACCCAGTACTTC. This sequence joins TRBV27 and TRBJ2-5; 9 positions agree with TRBD1. Germline CDR1 reads MNHEY; CDR2 reads SMNVEV (reference sequence). Unmatched junction bases numbered 11, after V lost 5 bases and J lost 7 bases. This CDR3 is built from 15 residues.

This sequence joins TRBV5-6 and TRBJ1-1, with D uncertain. The CDR3 is made up of 19 amino acids. Trimming cost V 4 bases and J 1 base, with 26 bases left between them. Per the germline V gene, CDR1 is SGHDT and CDR2 is YYEEEE. CDR3 loop: CASSPTGGVLGQTNTEAFF. As DNA, the CDR3 is TGTGCCAGCAGCCCGACTGGAGGTGTTTTAGGGCAGACGAACACTGAAGCTTTCTTT.

A note on this clone: The junction departs from germline at one end; a sequencing error may be responsible. The chain is built from TRBV7-9 and TRBJ1-2, with 7 bases matching TRBD1. The germline gives CDR1 SEHNR, CDR2 FQNEAQ (reference sequence). The CDR3 loop spans 16 amino acids. CDR3 in amino acids: CSSSLGVGRGDYGYTF. The DNA of the CDR3 is TGTTCCAGCAGCTTAGGGGTGGGCAGGGGGGACTATGGCTACACCTTC.

V is TRBV6-5 and J is TRBJ2-7; TRBD1 matches 10 bases. CDR3 length: 14 amino acids. Trimming at V came to 7 bases and at J to 2 bases, leaving 5 bases not matched to a gene. The germline CDR1 and CDR2 sequences are MNHEY and SVGAGI. CDR3 sequence: CASTFGQGAYEQYF. DNA of the CDR3: TGTGCCAGCACCTTCGGACAGGGGGCCTACGAGCAGTACTTC.

The chain uses TRBV6-5 and TRBJ1-1; a weak D match, TRBD1 (5 bases). V was cut by 6 bases and J by 4 bases, with 15 bases left in between. The germline V gene has CDR1 MNHEY and CDR2 SVGAGI. The CDR3 consists of 14 residues. CDR3 region: CASSPIGGATEAFF. The CDR3 DNA follows: TGTGCCAGCAGCCCGATAGGAGGGGCCACTGAAGCTTTCTTT.

The rearrangement links TRBV23-1 to TRBJ2-2, with 7 bases fitting TRBD1. TRBV23-1 is identified as an open reading frame with a role that is uncertain. With V trimmed by 3 bases and J by 4 bases, 2 bases remained unmatched. This CDR3 is 14 amino acids long. The CDR3 bases are TGCGCCAGCAGTCAGGCAGGGGGCACCGGGGAGCTGTTTTTT. Residues: CASSQAGGTGELFF.

V and J are TRBV5-6 and TRBJ2-6; perhaps TRBD1 as D (6 bases). Trimming removed 7 bases at V and 2 bases at J, with 22 bases between. This CDR3 has 18 amino acids. The germline gives CDR1 SGHDT, CDR2 YYEEEE. As DNA, the CDR3 is TGTGCCAGCGGTTTAGTTAAGACAGGCAAAGCTGGGGCCAACGTCCTGACTTTC. It yields the protein CASGLVKTGKAGANVLTF. Using reference TRBV5-6 and TRBJ2-6 for the parts outside the CDR3, the full variable domain is DAGVTQSPTHLIKTRGQQVTLRCSPKSGHDTVSWYQQALGQGPQFIFQYYEEEERQRGNFPDRFSGHQFPNYSSELNVNALLLGDSALYLCASGLVKTGKAGANVLTFGAGSRLTVL.

The genes are TRBV25-1 and TRBJ2-1, with 7 bases aligning to TRBD2. CDR3 size: 14 residues. CDR1 MGHDK and CDR2 SYGVNS come from the germline V gene. V was clipped by 5 bases and J by 7 bases; unmatched bases: 8. The CDR3 is CASSRSGNRNEQFF. The CDR3 coding sequence is TGTGCCAGCAGTAGGAGCGGGAATCGGAATGAGCAGTTCTTC.

The chain has TRBV19 and TRBJ2-7; D is possibly TRBD2 (5 bases). With 3 bases removed from V and 4 bases from J, the gap between germline ends came to 13 bases. Germline-derived CDR1 and CDR2 are LNHDA and SQIVND (reference sequence). The CDR3 is 14 amino acids. This CDR3 is CASSIFVGVYEQYF. CDR3 DNA sequence: TGTGCCAGTAGTATTTTTGTGGGAGTGTACGAGCAGTACTTC.

This clone has just one count. This rearrangement joins TRBV11-3 to TRBJ2-1, with 13 bases fitting TRBD2. CDR1 and CDR2 (germline): SGHNT, YENEEA. The J segment lost 8 bases and the V segment lost 1 base, leaving 5 bases of the junction unmatched. This CDR3 contains 16 residues. The CDR3 spells CASSLGTSGSAHEQFF. The CDR3, as DNA: TGTGCCAGCAGCTTAGGGACTAGCGGGAGTGCCCATGAGCAGTTCTTC.

The CDR3 loop reads CASSFRWQGSEQYF. In DNA, the CDR3 is TGTGCCAGCAGCTTTCGATGGCAGGGGTCGGAGCAGTACTTC. The chain employs TRBV7-2 and TRBJ2-7, with a tentative D call TRBD1 (6 bases). This CDR3 is 14 amino acids long. Looked up from germline, CDR1 is SGHTA and CDR2 is FQGNSA. V gave up 3 bases and J gave up 7 bases, with 16 bases separating them.

The CDR3 region has the DNA TGTGCCAGCTCCCTGGCGACCCGTCAGACTTTCGAGCAGTACTTC. This sequence encodes CASSLATRQTFEQYF. V is TRBV27 and J is TRBJ2-5; D remains unclear. The J call may be faulty, since TRBJ2-7 better matches the DNA end. The CDR3 consists of 15 residues. From germline, CDR1 is MNHEY and CDR2 SMNVEV (reference sequence).

This clone was observed once. J is TRBJ1-5 and V is TRBV6-6, with 10 positions matching TRBD1. This CDR3 is built from 15 residues. The V and J ends lost 0 bases and 6 bases, in that order; junction bases with no gene match: 2. Germline V gives CDR1 MNHNY, CDR2 SVGAGI (reference sequence). CDR3 sequence (DNA): TGTGCCAGCAGTTACTCGACAGGGGGCAGTCAGCCCCAGCATTTT. This gives the protein CASSYSTGGSQPQHF.

This chain uses TRBV5-4 with TRBJ2-7; 11 nucleotides agree with TRBD2. V shed 3 bases, J shed 7 bases, and the junction held 9 bases outside the gene matches. In germline, CDR1 is SGHNT, CDR2 YYREEE (reference sequence). The CDR3 runs 15 residues. CDR3 amino acids: CASSWDLAGGLEQYF. The CDR3 DNA is TGTGCCAGCAGCTGGGATCTAGCGGGAGGATTGGAGCAGTACTTC.

Only a few counts were recorded for this clone. V usage is TRBV28 and J usage is TRBJ1-1, with a possible D match to TRBD1 (5 bases). The CDR3 is 13 amino acids. CDR1 and CDR2 (germline): MDHEN, SYDVKM. The ends were cut back, 5 bases at V and 1 base at J, with 8 bases in the middle. In DNA form, the CDR3 reads TGTGCCAGCAGTATACAGGCGAACACTGAAGCTTTCTTT. Encoded protein: CASSIQANTEAFF.

J is TRBJ2-7 and V is TRBV19; 7 nucleotides match TRBD2. V was pared by 2 bases and J by 7 bases, with 14 bases of the junction left unmatched. The CDR3 runs to 16 residues. Germline V lookup: CDR1 LNHDA, CDR2 SQIVND (reference sequence). Here the CDR3 DNA reads TGTGCCAGTAGTATAACCGCTTCCGGTACCGGGAGGGAGCAGTACTTC. Translation: CASSITASGTGREQYF.

V and J are TRBV7-9 and TRBJ2-7, with a tentative D call TRBD2 (5 bases). The germline gives CDR1 SEHNR, CDR2 FQNEAQ (reference sequence). V was shortened by 1 base and J by 0 bases, with 19 bases between the two germline ends. This CDR3 is 18 amino acids long. DNA of the CDR3: TGTGCCAGCAGCTTAGTTAGGAGCTCGGGGATGAGCTCCTACGAGCAGTACTTC. Its protein product is CASSLVRSSGMSSYEQYF. The whole variable domain, filled in from reference TRBV7-9 and TRBJ2-7, reads DTGVSQNPRHKITKRGQNVTFRCDPISEHNRLYWYRQTLGQGPEFLTYFQNEAQLEKSRLLSDRFSAERPKGSFSTLEIQRTEQGDSAMYLCASSLVRSSGMSSYEQYFGPGTRLTVT.